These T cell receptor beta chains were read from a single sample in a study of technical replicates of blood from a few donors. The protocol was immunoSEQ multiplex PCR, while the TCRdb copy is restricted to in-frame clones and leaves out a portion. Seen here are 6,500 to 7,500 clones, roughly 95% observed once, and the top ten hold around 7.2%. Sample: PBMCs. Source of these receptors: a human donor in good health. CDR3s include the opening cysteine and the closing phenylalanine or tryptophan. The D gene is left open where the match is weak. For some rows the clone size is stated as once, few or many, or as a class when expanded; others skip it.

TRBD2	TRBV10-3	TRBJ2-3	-	TGTGCCATCAGACGACTAGCGGGGGGGGATACGCAGTATTTT	CAIRRLAGGDTQYF
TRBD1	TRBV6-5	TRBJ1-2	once	TGTGCCAGCAGAAGAGGACAGGGGATTTATGGCTACACCTTC	CASRRGQGIYGYTF
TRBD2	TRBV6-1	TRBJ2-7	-	TGTGCCAGCAGTGAACCGGGACTAGCGTCTGACGAGCAGTACTTC	CASSEPGLASDEQYF
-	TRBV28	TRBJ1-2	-	TGTGCCAGCAGCCCTACCCCCAGGTATGGCTACACCTTC	CASSPTPRYGYTF
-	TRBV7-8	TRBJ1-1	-	TGTGCCAGCAGCTTGGGCCAGGGTGAAGCTTTCTTT	CASSLGQGEAFF
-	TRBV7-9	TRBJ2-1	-	TGTGCCAGCAGCCTGTTGGGGGGTGAGCAGTTCTTC	CASSLLGGEQFF
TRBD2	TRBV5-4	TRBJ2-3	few	TGTGCCAGCAGCGTGAGACTAGCGGGAGGTCCCACAGATACGCAGTATTTT	CASSVRLAGGPTDTQYF
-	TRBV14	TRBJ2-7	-	TGTGCCAGCAGCCGTAAGAATAGCGAGTACGAGCAGTACTTC	CASSRKNSEYEQYF
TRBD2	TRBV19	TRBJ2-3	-	TGTGCCAGTACGACTAGCGGGGGAAGGGGGCACACAGATACGCAGTATTTT	CASTTSGGRGHTDTQYF
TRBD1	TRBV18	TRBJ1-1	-	TGTGCCAGCTCACCCCCGGGACAGTTCAACACTGAAGCTTTCTTT	CASSPPGQFNTEAFF
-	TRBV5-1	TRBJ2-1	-	TGCGCCAGCACAGGCGGGGAATCCTACAATGAGCAGTTCTTC	CASTGGESYNEQFF
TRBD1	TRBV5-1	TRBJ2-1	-	TGCGCCAGCAGCTCGACCCTTAGACAGGGTTCCTACAATGAGCAGTTCTTC	CASSSTLRQGSYNEQFF
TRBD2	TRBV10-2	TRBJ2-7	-	TGCGCCAGCAGTGATGGGTCTAGCGGGACCTACGAGCAGTACTTC	CASSDGSSGTYEQYF
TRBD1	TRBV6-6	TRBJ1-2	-	TGTGCCAGCAGTTACGCAGGGGGCTCTAGCTATGGCTACACCTTC	CASSYAGGSSYGYTF
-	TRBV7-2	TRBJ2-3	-	TGTGCCAGCAGCTCCCCTGGCCAGACGCAGTATTTT	CASSSPGQTQYF
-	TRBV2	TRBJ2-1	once	TGTGCCAGCAGTGTGGGCCGTACCGACAATGAGCAGTTCTTC	CASSVGRTDNEQFF
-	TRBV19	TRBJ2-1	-	TGTGCCAGTAGTATGCTTTTAGCGTACAATGAGCAGTTCTTC	CASSMLLAYNEQFF
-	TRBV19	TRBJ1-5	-	TGTGCCAGTACGGGGGGGAATCAGCCCCAGCATTTT	CASTGGNQPQHF
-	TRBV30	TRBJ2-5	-	TGTGCCTGGAGTCCCCAGGGTCCGGAGACCCAGTACTTC	CAWSPQGPETQYF
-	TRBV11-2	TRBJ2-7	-	TGTGCCAGCAGCTCCGACAGGACGCGTCGGGGTTCCTACGAGCAGTACTTC	CASSSDRTRRGSYEQYF
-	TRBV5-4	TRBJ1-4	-	TGTGCCAGCAGCCAGGGCCCGACGGGGGAAGCTGAAAAACTGTTTTTT	CASSQGPTGEAEKLFF
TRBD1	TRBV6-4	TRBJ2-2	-	TGTGCCAGCAGTGACAAAGGACAGGGTGAATTAGGGGAGCTGTTTTTT	CASSDKGQGELGELFF
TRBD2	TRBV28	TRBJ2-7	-	TGTGCCAGCATGGAAGCGGGGGTATCCTACGAGCAGTACTTC	CASMEAGVSYEQYF
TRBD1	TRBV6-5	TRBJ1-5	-	TGTGCCAGCAGACCGACAGGGGCTAGCAATCAGCCCCAGCATTTT	CASRPTGASNQPQHF
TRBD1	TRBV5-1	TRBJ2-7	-	TGCGCCAGCAGCTTGGCCCGGGACAGGATCGACGAGCAGTACTTC	CASSLARDRIDEQYF
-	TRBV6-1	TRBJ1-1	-	TGTGCCAGCAGTGTTACCCCGGGAGTGACTGAAGCTTTCTTT	CASSVTPGVTEAFF
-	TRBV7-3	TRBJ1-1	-	TGTGCCAGCAGCTTAAGAGAGAACACTGAAGCTTTCTTT	CASSLRENTEAFF
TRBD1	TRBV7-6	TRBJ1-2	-	TGTGCCAGCAGCCCCACCGGGACAGGGAGGCTACGCGCTTTTGGCTACACCTTC	CASSPTGTGRLRAFGYTF
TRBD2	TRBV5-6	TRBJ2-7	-	TGTGCCAGCAGCTTGGGGCCTAGCGGGAGGCTCTACGAGCAGTACTTC	CASSLGPSGRLYEQYF
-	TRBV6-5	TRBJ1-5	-	TGTGCCAGCAGCCCGGACATCAATCAGCCCCAGCATTTT	CASSPDINQPQHF
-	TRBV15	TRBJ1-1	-	TGTGCCACCAGCAGATTTCCTAATGGGAACACTGAAGCTTTCTTT	CATSRFPNGNTEAFF
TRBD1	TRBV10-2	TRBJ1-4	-	TGCGCCAGCAGTGGGAAACAGGGGACAGCAACTAATGAAAAACTGTTTTTT	CASSGKQGTATNEKLFF
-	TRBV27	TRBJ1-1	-	TGTGCCAGCAGTTTACGGGGGGGCACTGAAGCTTTCTTT	CASSLRGGTEAFF
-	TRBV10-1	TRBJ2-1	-	TGCGCCAGCAGTGAGTCGAGGAGGTGGAACAATGAGCAGTTCTTC	CASSESRRWNNEQFF
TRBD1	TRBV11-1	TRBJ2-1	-	TGTGCCAGCAGCCGGGACAGGGCGGGGAATGAGCAGTTCTTC	CASSRDRAGNEQFF
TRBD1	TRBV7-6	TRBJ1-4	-	TGTGCCAGCAGCTTAGCGGGGACAGTCGAAAAACTGTTTTTT	CASSLAGTVEKLFF
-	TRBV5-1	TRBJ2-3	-	TGCGCCAGCAGCTTGGTGGGGGCTCCATGGGCAGATACGCAGTATTTT	CASSLVGAPWADTQYF
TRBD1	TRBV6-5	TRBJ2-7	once	TGTGCCAGCAGTCCCGGGACAGGGGGCGAGCAGTACTTC	CASSPGTGGEQYF
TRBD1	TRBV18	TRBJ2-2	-	TGTGCCAGCTCACGACGACAGGGGGAAGGCGGGGAGCTGTTTTTT	CASSRRQGEGGELFF
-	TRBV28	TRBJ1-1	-	TGTGCCAGCAGCGGGAAAAGCTACACTGAAGCTTTCTTT	CASSGKSYTEAFF
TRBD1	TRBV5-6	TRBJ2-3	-	TGTGCCAGCAGCAGACTAACAGGGGGGACAGATACGCAGTATTTT	CASSRLTGGTDTQYF